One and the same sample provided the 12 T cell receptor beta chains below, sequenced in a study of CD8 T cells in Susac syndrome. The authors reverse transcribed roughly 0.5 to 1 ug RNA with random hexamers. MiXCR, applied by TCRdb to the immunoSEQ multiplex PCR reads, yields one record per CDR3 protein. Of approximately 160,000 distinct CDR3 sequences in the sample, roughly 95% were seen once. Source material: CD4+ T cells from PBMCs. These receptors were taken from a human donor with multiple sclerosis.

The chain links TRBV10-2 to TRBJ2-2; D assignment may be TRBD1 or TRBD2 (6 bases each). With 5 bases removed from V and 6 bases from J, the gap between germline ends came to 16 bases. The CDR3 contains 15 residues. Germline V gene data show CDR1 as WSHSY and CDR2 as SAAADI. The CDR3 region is CASSPRDTVAGELFF. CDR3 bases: TGCGCCAGCAGTCCGCGGGACACTGTGGCCGGGGAGCTGTTTTTT.

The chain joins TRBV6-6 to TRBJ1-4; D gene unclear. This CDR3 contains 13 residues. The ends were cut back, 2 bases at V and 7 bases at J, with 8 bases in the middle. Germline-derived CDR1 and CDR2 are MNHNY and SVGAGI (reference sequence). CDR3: CASSYNYGEKLFF. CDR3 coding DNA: TGTGCCAGCAGTTACAATTATGGTGAAAAACTGTTTTTT.

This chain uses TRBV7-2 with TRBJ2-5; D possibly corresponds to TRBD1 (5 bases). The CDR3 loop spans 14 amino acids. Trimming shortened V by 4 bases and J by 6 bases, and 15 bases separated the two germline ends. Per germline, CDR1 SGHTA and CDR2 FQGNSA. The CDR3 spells CASSSRAGPQTQYF. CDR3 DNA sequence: TGTGCCAGCAGCTCCCGGGCAGGGCCGCAGACCCAGTACTTC.

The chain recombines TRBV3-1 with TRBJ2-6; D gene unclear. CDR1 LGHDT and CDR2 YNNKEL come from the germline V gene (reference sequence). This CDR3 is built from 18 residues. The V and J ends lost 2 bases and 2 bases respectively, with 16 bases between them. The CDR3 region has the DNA TGTGCCAGCAGCCAAACCCTAGACTCGTGGACTGGGGCCAACGTCCTGACTTTC. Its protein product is CASSQTLDSWTGANVLTF. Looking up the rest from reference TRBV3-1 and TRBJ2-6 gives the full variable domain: DTAVSQTPKYLVTQMGNDKSIKCEQNLGHDTMYWYKQDSKKFLKIMFSYNNKELIINETVPNRFSPKSPDKAHLNLHINSLELGDSAVYFCASSQTLDSWTGANVLTFGAGSRLTVL.

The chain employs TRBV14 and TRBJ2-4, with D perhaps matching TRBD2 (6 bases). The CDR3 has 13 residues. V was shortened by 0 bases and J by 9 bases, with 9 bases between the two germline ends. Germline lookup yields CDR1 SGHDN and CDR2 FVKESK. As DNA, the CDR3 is TGTGCCAGCAGCCAAGATCCCGGGGGCATTCAGTACTTC. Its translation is CASSQDPGGIQYF.

CDR3 DNA sequence: TGTGCCAGCAGCCCCAGGAGCGAAGGGCAAGGCTACACCTTC. It is translated as CASSPRSEGQGYTF. V and J are TRBV3-1 and TRBJ1-2; no firm D call. CDR1 is LGHDT, CDR2 YNNKEL, per germline (reference sequence). The germline V and J ends were trimmed by 4 bases and 8 bases, with 17 bases remaining between them. CDR3 length equals 14 residues.

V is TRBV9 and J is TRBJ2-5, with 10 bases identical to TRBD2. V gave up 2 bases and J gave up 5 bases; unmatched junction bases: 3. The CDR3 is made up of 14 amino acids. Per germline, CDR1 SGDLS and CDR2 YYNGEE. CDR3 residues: CASSVLAGDETQYF. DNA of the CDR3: TGTGCCAGCAGCGTCCTAGCGGGAGACGAGACCCAGTACTTC.

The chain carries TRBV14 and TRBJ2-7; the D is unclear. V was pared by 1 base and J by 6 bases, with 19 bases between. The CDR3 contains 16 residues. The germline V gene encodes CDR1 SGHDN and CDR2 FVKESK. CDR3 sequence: CASSQGVWAFMGEQYF. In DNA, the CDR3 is TGTGCCAGCAGCCAAGGGGTATGGGCCTTCATGGGCGAGCAGTACTTC.

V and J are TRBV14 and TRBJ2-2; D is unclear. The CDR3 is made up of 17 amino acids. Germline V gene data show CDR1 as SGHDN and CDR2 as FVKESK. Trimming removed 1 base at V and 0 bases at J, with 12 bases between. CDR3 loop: CASSQVVRWTNTGELFF. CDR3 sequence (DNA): TGTGCCAGCAGCCAAGTCGTCCGATGGACGAACACCGGGGAGCTGTTTTTT. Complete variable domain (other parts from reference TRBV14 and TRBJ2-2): EAGVTQFPSHSVIEKGQTVTLRCDPISGHDNLYWYRRVMGKEIKFLLHFVKESKQDESGMPNNRFLAERTGGTYSTLKVQPAELEDSGVYFCASSQVVRWTNTGELFFGEGSRLTVL.

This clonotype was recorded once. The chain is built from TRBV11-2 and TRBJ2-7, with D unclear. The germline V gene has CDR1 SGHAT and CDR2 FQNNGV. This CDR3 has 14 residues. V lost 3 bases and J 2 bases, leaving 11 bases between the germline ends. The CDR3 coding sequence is TGTGCCAGCAGCTTGCCCGCCCGTGCCTACGAGCAGTACTTC. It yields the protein CASSLPARAYEQYF.

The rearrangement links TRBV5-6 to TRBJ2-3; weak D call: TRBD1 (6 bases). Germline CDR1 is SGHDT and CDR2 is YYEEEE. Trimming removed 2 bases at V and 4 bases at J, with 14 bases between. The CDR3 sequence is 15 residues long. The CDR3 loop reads CASSFEDSMSDTQYF. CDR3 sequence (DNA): TGTGCCAGCAGCTTCGAGGACAGCATGTCAGATACGCAGTATTTT.

The DNA of the CDR3 is TGTGCCAGCAGCTTCGGACAGGGTAGCACAGATACGCAGTATTTT. Translated: CASSFGQGSTDTQYF. The chain combines TRBV11-2 with TRBJ2-3; 8 positions match TRBD1. CDR1 and CDR2 from the germline V gene are SGHAT and FQNNGV. J lost 0 bases, V lost 3 bases, and 2 bases had no gene match. This CDR3 is built from 15 residues.